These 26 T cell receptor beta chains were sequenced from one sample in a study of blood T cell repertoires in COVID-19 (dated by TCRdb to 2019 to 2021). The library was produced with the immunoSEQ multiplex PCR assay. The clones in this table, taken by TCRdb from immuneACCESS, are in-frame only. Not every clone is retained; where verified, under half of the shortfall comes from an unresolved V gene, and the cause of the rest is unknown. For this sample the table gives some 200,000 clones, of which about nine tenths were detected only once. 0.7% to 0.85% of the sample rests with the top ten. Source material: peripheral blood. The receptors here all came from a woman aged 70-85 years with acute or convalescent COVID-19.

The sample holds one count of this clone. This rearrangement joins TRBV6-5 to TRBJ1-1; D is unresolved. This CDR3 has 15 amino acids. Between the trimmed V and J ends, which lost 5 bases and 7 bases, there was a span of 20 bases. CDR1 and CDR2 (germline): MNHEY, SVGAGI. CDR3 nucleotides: TGTGCCAGCAGTCCTCGCTCCAGGTTCGCTATTGAAGCTTTCTTT. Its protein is CASSPRSRFAIEAFF.

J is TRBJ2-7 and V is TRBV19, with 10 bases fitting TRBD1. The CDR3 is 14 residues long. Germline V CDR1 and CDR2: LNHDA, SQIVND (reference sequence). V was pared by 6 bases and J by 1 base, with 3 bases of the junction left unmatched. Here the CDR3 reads CASSRDRGSYEQYF. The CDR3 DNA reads TGTGCCAGTAGCCGGGACAGGGGTTCCTACGAGCAGTACTTC. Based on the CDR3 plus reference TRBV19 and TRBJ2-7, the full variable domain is DGGITQSPKYLFRKEGQNVTLSCEQNLNHDAMYWYRQDPGQGLRLIYYSQIVNDFQKGDIAEGYSVSREKKESFPLTVTSAQKNPTAFYLCASSRDRGSYEQYFGPGTRLTVT.

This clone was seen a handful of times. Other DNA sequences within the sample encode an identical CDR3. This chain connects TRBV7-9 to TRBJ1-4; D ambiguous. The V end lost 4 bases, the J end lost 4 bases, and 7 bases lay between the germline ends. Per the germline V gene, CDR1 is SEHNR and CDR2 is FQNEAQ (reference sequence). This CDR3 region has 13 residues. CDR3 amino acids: CASSSGDNEKLFF. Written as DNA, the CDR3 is TGTGCCAGCAGCTCCGGTGATAATGAAAAACTGTTTTTT.

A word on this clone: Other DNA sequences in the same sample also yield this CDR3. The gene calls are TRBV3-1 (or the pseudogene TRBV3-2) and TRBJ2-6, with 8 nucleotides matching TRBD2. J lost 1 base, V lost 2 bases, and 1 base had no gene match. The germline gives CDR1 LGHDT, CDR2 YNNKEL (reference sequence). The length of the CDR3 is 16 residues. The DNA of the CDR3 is TGTGCCAGCAGCCAACGGGGGGGATCTGGGGCCAACGTCCTGACTTTC. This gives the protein CASSQRGGSGANVLTF.

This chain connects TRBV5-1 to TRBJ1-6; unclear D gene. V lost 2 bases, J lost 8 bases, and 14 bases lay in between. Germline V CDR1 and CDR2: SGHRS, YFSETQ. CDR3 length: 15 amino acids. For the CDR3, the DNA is TGCGCCAGCAGCTTACAGTCGGTTAGTCATTCACCCCTCCACTTT. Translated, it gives CASSLQSVSHSPLHF. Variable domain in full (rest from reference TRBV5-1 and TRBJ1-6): KAGVTQTPRYLIKTRGQQVTLSCSPISGHRSVSWYQQTPGQGLQFLFEYFSETQRNKGNFPGRFSGRQFSNSRSEMNVSTLELGDSALYLCASSLQSVSHSPLHFGNGTRLTVT.

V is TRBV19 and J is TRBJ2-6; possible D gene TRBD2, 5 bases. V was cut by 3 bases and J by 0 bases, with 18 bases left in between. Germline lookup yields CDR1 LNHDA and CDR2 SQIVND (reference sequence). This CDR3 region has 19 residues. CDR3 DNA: TGTGCCAGTAGTATGGCCGGACTTAGTTCTTCCTCTGGGGCCAACGTCCTGACTTTC. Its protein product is CASSMAGLSSSSGANVLTF.

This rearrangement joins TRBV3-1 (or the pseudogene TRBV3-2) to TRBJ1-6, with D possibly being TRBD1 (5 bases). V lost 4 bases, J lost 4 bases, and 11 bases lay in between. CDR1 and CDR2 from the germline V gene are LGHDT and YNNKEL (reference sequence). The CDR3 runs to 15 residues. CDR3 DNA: TGTGCCAGCAGCCCCAGGGAGGGTTATAATTCACCCCTCCACTTT. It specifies CASSPREGYNSPLHF.

CDR3 coding DNA: TGTGCCAGCAGGAGCCAGACAGGGGGTACCTACGAGCAGTACTTC. As protein: CASRSQTGGTYEQYF. V usage is TRBV6-5 and J usage is TRBJ2-7; 9 nucleotides align to TRBD1. The trim removed 6 bases at V and 2 bases at J, leaving 8 bases unmatched. The CDR3 loop spans 15 amino acids. Per the germline V gene, CDR1 is MNHEY and CDR2 is SVGAGI.

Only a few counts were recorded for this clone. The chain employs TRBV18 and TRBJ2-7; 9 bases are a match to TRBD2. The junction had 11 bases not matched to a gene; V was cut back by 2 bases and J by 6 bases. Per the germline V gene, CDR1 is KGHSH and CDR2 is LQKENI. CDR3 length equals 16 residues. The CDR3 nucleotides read TGTGCCAGCTCACCAAAAGGTGCGGGAGGGCCGTCCGAGCAGTACTTC. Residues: CASSPKGAGGPSEQYF.

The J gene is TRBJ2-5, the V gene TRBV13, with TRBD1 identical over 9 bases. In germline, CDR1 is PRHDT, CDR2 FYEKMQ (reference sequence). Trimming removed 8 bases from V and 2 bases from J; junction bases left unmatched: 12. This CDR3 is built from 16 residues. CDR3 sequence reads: CASRPTGGDPQETQYF. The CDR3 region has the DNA TGTGCCAGCCGCCCAACAGGGGGCGACCCACAAGAGACCCAGTACTTC.

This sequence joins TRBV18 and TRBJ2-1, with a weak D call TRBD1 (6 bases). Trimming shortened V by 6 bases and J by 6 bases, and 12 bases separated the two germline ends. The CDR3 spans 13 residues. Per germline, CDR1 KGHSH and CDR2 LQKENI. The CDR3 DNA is TGTGCCAGCTCGATACTAGGGGGCAATGAGCAGTTCTTC. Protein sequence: CASSILGGNEQFF. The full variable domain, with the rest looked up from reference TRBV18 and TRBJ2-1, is NAGVMQNPRHLVRRRGQEARLRCSPMKGHSHVYWYRQLPEEGLKFMVYLQKENIIDESGMPKERFSAEFPKEGPSILRIQQVVRGDSAAYFCASSILGGNEQFFGPGTRLTVL.

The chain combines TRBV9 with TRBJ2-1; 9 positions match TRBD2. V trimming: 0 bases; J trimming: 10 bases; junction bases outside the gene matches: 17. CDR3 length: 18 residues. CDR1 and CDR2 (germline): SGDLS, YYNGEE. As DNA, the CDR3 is TGTGCCAGCAGCGTAGCCTCGCACGGGACTAGCAGGTTCAGGGAGCAGTTCTTC. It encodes CASSVASHGTSRFREQFF.

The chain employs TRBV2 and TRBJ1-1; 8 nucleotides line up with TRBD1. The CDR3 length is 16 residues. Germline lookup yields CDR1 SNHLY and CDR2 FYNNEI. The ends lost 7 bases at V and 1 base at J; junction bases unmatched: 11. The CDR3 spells CASKVPTGQGNTEAFF. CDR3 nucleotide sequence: TGTGCCAGCAAGGTCCCGACCGGACAGGGGAACACTGAAGCTTTCTTT. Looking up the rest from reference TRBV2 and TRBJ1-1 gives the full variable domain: EPEVTQTPSHQVTQMGQEVILRCVPISNHLYFYWYRQILGQKVEFLVSFYNNEISEKSEIFDDQFSVERPDGSNFTLKIRSTKLEDSAMYFCASKVPTGQGNTEAFFGQGTRLTVV.

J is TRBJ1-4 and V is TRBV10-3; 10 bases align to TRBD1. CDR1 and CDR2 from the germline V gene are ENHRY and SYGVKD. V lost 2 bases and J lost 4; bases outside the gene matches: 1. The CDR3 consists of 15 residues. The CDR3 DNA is TGTGCCATCAGTGAGGGGACAGGGGTTAATGAAAAACTGTTTTTT. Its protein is CAISEGTGVNEKLFF.

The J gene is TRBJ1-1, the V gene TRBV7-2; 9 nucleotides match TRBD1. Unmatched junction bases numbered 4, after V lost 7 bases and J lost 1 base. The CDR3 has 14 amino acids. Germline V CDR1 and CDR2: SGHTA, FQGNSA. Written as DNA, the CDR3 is TGTGCCAGCACCCTGGGACAGGGGAACACTGAAGCTTTCTTT. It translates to CASTLGQGNTEAFF. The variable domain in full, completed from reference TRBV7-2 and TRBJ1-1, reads GAGVSQSPSNKVTEKGKDVELRCDPISGHTALYWYRQSLGQGLEFLIYFQGNSAPDKSGLPSDRFSAERTGGSVSTLTIQRTQQEDSAVYLCASTLGQGNTEAFFGQGTRLTVV.

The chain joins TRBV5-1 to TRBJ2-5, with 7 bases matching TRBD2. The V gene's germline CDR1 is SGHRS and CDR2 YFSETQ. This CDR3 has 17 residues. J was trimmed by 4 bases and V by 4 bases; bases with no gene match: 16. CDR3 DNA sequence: TGCGCCAGCAGCCCCGGGCGGGATAGCGGGTTCCGAGAGACCCAGTACTTC. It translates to CASSPGRDSGFRETQYF.

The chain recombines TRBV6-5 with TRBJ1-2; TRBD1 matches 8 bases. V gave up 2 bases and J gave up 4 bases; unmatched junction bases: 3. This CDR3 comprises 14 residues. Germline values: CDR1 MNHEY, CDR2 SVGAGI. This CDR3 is CASSYNDRGYGYTF. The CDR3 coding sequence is TGTGCCAGCAGTTACAACGACAGGGGCTATGGCTACACCTTC.

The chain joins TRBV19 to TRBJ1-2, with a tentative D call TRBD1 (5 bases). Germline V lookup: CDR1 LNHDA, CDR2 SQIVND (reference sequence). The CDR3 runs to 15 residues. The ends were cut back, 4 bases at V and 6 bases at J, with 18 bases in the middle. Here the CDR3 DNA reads TGTGCCAGTAGTAAAACCGGACAAACGGCGGATGGCTACACCTTC. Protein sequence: CASSKTGQTADGYTF.

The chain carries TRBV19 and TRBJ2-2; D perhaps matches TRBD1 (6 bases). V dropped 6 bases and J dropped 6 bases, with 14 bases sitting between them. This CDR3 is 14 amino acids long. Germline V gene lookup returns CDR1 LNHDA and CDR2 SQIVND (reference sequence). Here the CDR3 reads CASRSRGYSGELFF. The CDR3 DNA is TGTGCCAGTAGATCTAGGGGGTATTCCGGGGAGCTGTTTTTT. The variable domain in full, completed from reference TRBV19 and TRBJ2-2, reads DGGITQSPKYLFRKEGQNVTLSCEQNLNHDAMYWYRQDPGQGLRLIYYSQIVNDFQKGDIAEGYSVSREKKESFPLTVTSAQKNPTAFYLCASRSRGYSGELFFGEGSRLTVL.

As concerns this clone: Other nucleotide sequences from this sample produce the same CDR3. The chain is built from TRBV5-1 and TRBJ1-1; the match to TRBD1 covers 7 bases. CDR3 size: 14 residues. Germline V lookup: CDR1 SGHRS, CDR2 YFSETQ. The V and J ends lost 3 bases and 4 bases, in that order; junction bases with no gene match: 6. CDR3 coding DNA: TGCGCCAGCAGCTCGCAGGGGGGAGGCACTGAAGCTTTCTTT. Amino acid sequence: CASSSQGGGTEAFF. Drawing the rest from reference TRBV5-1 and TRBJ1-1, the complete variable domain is KAGVTQTPRYLIKTRGQQVTLSCSPISGHRSVSWYQQTPGQGLQFLFEYFSETQRNKGNFPGRFSGRQFSNSRSEMNVSTLELGDSALYLCASSSQGGGTEAFFGQGTRLTVV.

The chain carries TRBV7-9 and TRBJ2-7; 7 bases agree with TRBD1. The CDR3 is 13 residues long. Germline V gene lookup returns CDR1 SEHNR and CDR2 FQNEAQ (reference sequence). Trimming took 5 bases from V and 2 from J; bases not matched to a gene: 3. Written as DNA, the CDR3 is TGTGCCAGCAGCCGGGACAGTGCCTACGAGCAGTACTTC. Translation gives CASSRDSAYEQYF.

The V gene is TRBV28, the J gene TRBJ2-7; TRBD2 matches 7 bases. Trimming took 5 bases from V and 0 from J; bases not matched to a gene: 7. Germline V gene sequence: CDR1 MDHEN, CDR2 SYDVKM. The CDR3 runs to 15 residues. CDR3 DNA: TGTGCCAGCAGTAGAGCGGGAATGAGCTCCTACGAGCAGTACTTC. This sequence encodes CASSRAGMSSYEQYF.

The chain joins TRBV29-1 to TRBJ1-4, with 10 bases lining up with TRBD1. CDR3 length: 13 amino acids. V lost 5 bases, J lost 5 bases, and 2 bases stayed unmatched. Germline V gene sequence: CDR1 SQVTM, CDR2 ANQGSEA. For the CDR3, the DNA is TGCAGCGTTTTGGGACAGGGGAATGAAAAACTGTTTTTT. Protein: CSVLGQGNEKLFF.

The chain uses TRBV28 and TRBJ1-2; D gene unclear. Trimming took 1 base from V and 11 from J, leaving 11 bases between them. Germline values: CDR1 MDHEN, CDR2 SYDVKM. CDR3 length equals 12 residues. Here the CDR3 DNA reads TGTGCCAGCAGTTTATCCTCTCGGGGATACACCTTC. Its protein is CASSLSSRGYTF.

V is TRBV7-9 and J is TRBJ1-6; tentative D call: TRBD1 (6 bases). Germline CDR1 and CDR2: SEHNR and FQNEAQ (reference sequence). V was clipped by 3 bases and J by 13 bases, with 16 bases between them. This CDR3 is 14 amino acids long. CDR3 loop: CASSFGQGLSPLHF. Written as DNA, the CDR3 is TGTGCCAGCAGCTTTGGGCAGGGGTTGTCCCCCCTCCACTTT. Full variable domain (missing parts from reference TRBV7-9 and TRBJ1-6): DTGVSQNPRHKITKRGQNVTFRCDPISEHNRLYWYRQTLGQGPEFLTYFQNEAQLEKSRLLSDRFSAERPKGSFSTLEIQRTEQGDSAMYLCASSFGQGLSPLHFGNGTRLTVT.

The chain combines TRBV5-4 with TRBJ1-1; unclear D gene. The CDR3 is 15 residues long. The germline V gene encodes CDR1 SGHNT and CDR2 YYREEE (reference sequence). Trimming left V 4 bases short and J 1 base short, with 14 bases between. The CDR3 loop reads CASSPPGGSNTEAFF. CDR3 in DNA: TGTGCCAGCAGCCCTCCTGGAGGGTCGAACACTGAAGCTTTCTTT.